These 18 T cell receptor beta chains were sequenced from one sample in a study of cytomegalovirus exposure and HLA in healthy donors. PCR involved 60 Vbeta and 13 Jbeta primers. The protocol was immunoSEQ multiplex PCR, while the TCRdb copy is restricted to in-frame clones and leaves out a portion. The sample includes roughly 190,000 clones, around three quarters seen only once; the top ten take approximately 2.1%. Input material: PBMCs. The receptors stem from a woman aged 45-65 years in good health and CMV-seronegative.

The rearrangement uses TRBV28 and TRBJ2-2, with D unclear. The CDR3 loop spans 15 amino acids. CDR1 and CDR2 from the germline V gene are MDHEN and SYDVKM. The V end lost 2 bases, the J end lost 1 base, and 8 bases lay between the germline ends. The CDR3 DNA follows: TGTGCCAGCAGTTTAATCGGCGGGAACACCGGGGAGCTGTTTTTT. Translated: CASSLIGGNTGELFF.

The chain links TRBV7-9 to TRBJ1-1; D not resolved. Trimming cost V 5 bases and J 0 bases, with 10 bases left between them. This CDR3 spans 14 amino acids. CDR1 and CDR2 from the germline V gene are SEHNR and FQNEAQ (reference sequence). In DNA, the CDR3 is TGTGCCAGCAGCCCGGGGTACCTGAACACTGAAGCTTTCTTT. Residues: CASSPGYLNTEAFF.

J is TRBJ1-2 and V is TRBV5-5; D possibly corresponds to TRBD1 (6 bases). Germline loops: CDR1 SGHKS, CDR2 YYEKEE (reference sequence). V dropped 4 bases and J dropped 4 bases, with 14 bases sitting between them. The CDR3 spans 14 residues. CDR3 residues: CASSLYRDAYGYTF. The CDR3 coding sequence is TGTGCCAGCAGCCTTTACAGGGACGCCTATGGCTACACCTTC.

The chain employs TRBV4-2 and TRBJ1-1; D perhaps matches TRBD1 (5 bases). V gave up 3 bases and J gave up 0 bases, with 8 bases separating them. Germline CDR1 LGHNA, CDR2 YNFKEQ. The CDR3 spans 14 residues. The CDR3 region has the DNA TGTGCCAGCAGCCAGGGGCAGTTGAACACTGAAGCTTTCTTT. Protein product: CASSQGQLNTEAFF.

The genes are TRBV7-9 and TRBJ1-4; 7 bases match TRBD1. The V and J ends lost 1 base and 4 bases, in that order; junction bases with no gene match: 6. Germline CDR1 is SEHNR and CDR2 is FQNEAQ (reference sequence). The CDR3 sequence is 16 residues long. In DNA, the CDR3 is TGTGCCAGCAGCTTAGACGCGGGACAGTATAATGAAAAACTGTTTTTT. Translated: CASSLDAGQYNEKLFF. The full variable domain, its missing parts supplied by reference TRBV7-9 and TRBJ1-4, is DTGVSQNPRHKITKRGQNVTFRCDPISEHNRLYWYRQTLGQGPEFLTYFQNEAQLEKSRLLSDRFSAERPKGSFSTLEIQRTEQGDSAMYLCASSLDAGQYNEKLFFGSGTQLSVL.

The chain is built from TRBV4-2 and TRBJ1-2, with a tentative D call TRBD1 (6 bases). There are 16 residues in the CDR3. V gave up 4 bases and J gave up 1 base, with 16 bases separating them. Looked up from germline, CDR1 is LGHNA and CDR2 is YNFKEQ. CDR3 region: CASSPNTGQLNYGYTF. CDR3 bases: TGTGCCAGCAGCCCGAACACAGGGCAACTTAACTATGGCTACACCTTC.

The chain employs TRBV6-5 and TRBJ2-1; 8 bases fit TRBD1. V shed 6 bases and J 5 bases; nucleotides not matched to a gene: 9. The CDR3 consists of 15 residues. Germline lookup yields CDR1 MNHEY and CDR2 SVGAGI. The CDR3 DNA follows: TGTGCCAGCAGCCGTGGGCCAGGGGGCAACAATGAGCAGTTCTTC. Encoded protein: CASSRGPGGNNEQFF.

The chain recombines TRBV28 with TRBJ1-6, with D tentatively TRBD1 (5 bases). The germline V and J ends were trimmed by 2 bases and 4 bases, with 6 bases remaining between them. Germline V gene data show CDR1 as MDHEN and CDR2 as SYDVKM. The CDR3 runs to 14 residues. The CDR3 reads CASSLQGYNSPLHF. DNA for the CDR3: TGTGCCAGCAGTTTACAGGGTTATAATTCACCCCTCCACTTT.

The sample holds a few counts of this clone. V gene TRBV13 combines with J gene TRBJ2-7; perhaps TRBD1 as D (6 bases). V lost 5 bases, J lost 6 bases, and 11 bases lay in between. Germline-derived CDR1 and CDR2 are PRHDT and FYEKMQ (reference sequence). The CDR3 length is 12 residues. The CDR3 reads CASSPQTGEQYF. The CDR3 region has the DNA TGTGCCAGCAGCCCCCAGACAGGCGAGCAGTACTTC.

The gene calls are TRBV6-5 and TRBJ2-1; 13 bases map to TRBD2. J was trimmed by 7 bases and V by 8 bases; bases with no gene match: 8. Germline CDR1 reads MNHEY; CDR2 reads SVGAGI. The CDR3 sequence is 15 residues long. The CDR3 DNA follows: TGTGCCAGCGCAGTCTGGACTAGCGGGAGTAATGAGCAGTTCTTC. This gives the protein CASAVWTSGSNEQFF.

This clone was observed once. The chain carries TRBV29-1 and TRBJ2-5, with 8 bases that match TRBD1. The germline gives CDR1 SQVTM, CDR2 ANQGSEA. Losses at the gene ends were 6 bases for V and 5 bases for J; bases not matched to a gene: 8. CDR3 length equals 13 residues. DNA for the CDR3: TGCAGCGTCAACCAGGGGGCGCGTGAGACCCAGTACTTC. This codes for CSVNQGARETQYF.

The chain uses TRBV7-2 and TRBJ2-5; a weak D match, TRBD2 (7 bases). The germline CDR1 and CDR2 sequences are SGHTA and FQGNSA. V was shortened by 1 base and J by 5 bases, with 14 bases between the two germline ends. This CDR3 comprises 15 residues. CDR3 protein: CASSLGPGGRETQYF. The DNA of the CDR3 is TGTGCCAGCAGCTTAGGCCCGGGGGGCCGGGAGACCCAGTACTTC.

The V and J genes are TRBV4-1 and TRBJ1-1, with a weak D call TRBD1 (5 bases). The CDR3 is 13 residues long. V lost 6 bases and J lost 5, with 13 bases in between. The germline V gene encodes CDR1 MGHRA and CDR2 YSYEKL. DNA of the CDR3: TGCGCCAGCAGGGAAAGTAGGGGTACTGAAGCTTTCTTT. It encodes CASRESRGTEAFF.

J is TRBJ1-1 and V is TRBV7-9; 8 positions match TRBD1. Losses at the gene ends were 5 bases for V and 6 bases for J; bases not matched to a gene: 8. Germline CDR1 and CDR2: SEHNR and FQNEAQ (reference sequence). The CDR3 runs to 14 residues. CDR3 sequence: CASSRRQGKAEAFF. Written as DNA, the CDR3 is TGTGCCAGCAGCAGGAGACAGGGGAAAGCTGAAGCTTTCTTT.

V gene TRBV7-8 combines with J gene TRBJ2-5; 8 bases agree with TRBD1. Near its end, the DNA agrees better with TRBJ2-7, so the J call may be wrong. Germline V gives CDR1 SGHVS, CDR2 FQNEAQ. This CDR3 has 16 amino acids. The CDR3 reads CASTHKTGDPSYEQYF. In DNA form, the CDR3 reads TGTGCCAGCACCCACAAGACAGGGGATCCGTCCTACGAGCAGTACTTC.

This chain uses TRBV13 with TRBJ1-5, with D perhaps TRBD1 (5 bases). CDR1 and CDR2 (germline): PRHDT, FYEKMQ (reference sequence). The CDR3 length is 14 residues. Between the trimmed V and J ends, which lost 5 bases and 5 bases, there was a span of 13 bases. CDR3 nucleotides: TGTGCCAGCAGCCACCGACAGTCCCATCAGCCCCAGCATTTT. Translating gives CASSHRQSHQPQHF.

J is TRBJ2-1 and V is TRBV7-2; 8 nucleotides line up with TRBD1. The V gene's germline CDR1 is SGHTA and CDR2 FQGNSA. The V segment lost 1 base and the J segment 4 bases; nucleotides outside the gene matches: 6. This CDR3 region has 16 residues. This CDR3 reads CASSLVWDRLYNEQFF. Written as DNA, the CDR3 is TGTGCCAGCAGCTTAGTGTGGGACAGGCTTTACAATGAGCAGTTCTTC.

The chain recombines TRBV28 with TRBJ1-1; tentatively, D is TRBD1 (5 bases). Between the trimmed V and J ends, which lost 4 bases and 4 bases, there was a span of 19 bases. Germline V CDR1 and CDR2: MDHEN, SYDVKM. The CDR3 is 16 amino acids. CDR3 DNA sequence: TGTGCCAGCAGTTCCTTAGTGTGGAGGGGCTTCACTGAAGCTTTCTTT. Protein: CASSSLVWRGFTEAFF.